This is a list of T cell receptor beta chains from one sample in a study of CD8+ T cells in alopecia areata. TCRdb's copy holds only in-frame clones and misses some; the assay was immunoSEQ multiplex PCR. The sample carries roughly 120,000 clones, more than 40% recorded once. Sample: CD4+ T cells sorted from blood, taken at week 4, from a patient treated with tofacitinib. These receptors all stem from a human donor with alopecia areata. CDR3s include the opening cysteine and the closing phenylalanine or tryptophan. A D gene is named only where the DNA matches it firmly. Clone size is given for some rows only: seen once, a few or many times, or a class if the clone is expanded.

TRBJ1-4 | . | . | TRBV27 | CASSLREKLFF | TGTGCCAGCAGTTTACGCGAAAAACTGTTTTTT
TRBJ1-1 | . | few | TRBV5-1 | CASSGDTEAFF | TGCGCCAGCAGCGGGGACACTGAAGCTTTCTTT
TRBJ2-6 | . | . | TRBV9 | CASSVTGANVLTF | TGTGCCAGCAGCGTTACTGGGGCCAACGTCCTGACTTTC
TRBJ2-3 | . | . | TRBV7-3 | CASSSLNRDTQYF | TGTGCCAGCAGCTCTCTCAACCGGGATACGCAGTATTTT
TRBJ1-5 | . | . | TRBV30 | CAWSVAGTHSNQPQHF | TGTGCCTGGAGTGTGGCAGGGACCCATAGCAATCAGCCCCAGCATTTT
TRBJ1-5 | . | . | TRBV5-1 | CASSPTDRNQPQHF | TGCGCCAGCAGCCCAACGGACCGTAATCAGCCCCAGCATTTT
TRBJ2-4 | . | . | TRBV4-1 | CASSQGQLAKNIQYF | TGCGCCAGCAGCCAAGGACAGCTAGCCAAAAACATTCAGTACTTC
TRBJ2-1 | TRBD2 | . | TRBV30 | CAWRLAGAFYNEQFF | TGTGCCTGGCGACTAGCGGGAGCGTTCTACAATGAGCAGTTCTTC
TRBJ1-2 | TRBD1 | . | TRBV15 | CATRKGTGGYGYTF | TGTGCCACCAGGAAGGGGACAGGGGGCTATGGCTACACCTTC
TRBJ1-2 | . | . | TRBV2 | CASSGVRTRDGYTF | TGTGCCAGCAGTGGAGTCCGAACGAGGGATGGCTACACCTTC
TRBJ2-2 | TRBD1 | . | TRBV29-1 | CSVGDRENTGELFF | TGCAGCGTTGGGGACAGGGAGAACACCGGGGAGCTGTTTTTT
TRBJ2-3 | . | . | TRBV6-1 | CASSVGTQYF | TGTGCCAGCAGTGTTGGTACGCAGTATTTT
TRBJ2-1 | . | . | TRBV29-1 | CSVDVVHNEQFF | TGCAGCGTTGATGTGGTTCACAATGAGCAGTTCTTC
TRBJ2-1 | . | . | TRBV5-1 | CASSLSGEAYNEQFF | TGCGCCAGCAGCTTATCAGGGGAGGCCTACAATGAGCAGTTCTTC
TRBJ2-3 | TRBD1 | . | TRBV30 | CAWSPRDRGLVDTQYF | TGTGCCTGGAGTCCTCGGGACAGGGGGCTGGTAGATACGCAGTATTTT
TRBJ2-7 | . | . | TRBV6-5 | CASSPRADSYEQYF | TGTGCCAGCAGTCCCCGGGCCGACTCCTACGAGCAGTACTTC
TRBJ1-1 | . | . | TRBV2 | CASRPDSTEAFF | TGTGCCAGCAGACCAGACAGTACTGAAGCTTTCTTT
TRBJ1-1 | . | few | TRBV20-1 | CSARQPAQAFF | TGCAGTGCCAGGCAGCCAGCCCAGGCTTTCTTT
TRBJ2-7 | . | . | TRBV14 | CASSQGNGPSYEQYF | TGTGCCAGCAGCCAAGGGAACGGACCGTCCTACGAGCAGTACTTC
TRBJ2-5 | . | . | TRBV7-9 | CASSLAGNQETQYF | TGTGCCAGCAGCTTGGCAGGAAACCAAGAGACCCAGTACTTC
TRBJ2-1 | TRBD1 | . | TRBV7-6 | CASSLGGTGFNEQFF | TGTGCCAGCAGCTTAGGCGGGACAGGGTTCAATGAGCAGTTCTTC
TRBJ2-1 | TRBD2 | . | TRBV7-9 | CASSAPGLAGLSSYNEQFF | TGTGCCAGCAGCGCACCGGGACTAGCGGGCTTGAGCTCCTACAATGAGCAGTTCTTC
TRBJ1-1 | TRBD1 | . | TRBV5-1 | CASRTGDTEAFF | TGCGCCAGCAGGACAGGGGACACTGAAGCTTTCTTT
TRBJ2-1 | . | . | TRBV5-1 | CASSLADEQFF | TGCGCCAGCAGCTTGGCCGACGAGCAGTTCTTC
TRBJ2-3 | . | . | TRBV30 | CAWVRTDTQYF | TGTGCCTGGGTTAGAACAGATACGCAGTATTTT
TRBJ2-1 | TRBD2 | . | TRBV6-4 | CASSDSTSGSNEQFF | TGTGCCAGCAGTGACTCGACTAGCGGGAGCAATGAGCAGTTCTTC
TRBJ1-1 | . | few | TRBV30 | CAWSRGAGTEAFF | TGTGCCTGGTCCCGAGGGGCGGGAACTGAAGCTTTCTTT
TRBJ1-2 | TRBD1 | . | TRBV7-2 | CASSFSQGAGGYTF | TGTGCCAGCAGCTTTTCACAGGGGGCCGGCGGCTACACCTTC
TRBJ1-4 | . | . | TRBV7-9 | CASSLGNNNEKLFF | TGTGCCAGCAGTCTAGGGAATAATAATGAAAAACTGTTTTTT
TRBJ1-1 | TRBD1 | few | TRBV29-1 | CSVRRQGTEAFF | TGCAGCGTCCGCCGACAGGGCACTGAAGCTTTCTTT
TRBJ2-4 | . | . | TRBV29-1 | CSVEGHLAKNIQYF | TGCAGCGTTGAGGGCCACTTAGCCAAAAACATTCAGTACTTC
TRBJ1-2 | TRBD1 | few | TRBV4-2 | CASSLRDRVGYTF | TGTGCCAGCAGCCTCCGGGACAGGGTTGGCTACACCTTC
TRBJ1-5 | TRBD1 | . | TRBV29-1 | CSAGQVGEAQHF | TGCAGCGCAGGACAGGTGGGAGAGGCCCAGCATTTT
TRBJ2-7 | . | . | TRBV30 | CAWSVMANEQYF | TGTGCCTGGAGTGTAATGGCGAACGAGCAGTACTTC
TRBJ2-1 | . | few | TRBV9 | CASSPREKGYNEQFF | TGTGCCAGCAGCCCACGGGAGAAAGGCTACAATGAGCAGTTCTTC
TRBJ1-4 | . | . | TRBV5-1 | CASSVNQGKLFF | TGCGCCAGCAGCGTAAACCAGGGAAAACTGTTTTTT
TRBJ2-3 | . | . | TRBV5-1 | CASSLRTGISDTQYF | TGCGCCAGCAGCTTAAGGACGGGCATCTCAGATACGCAGTATTTT
TRBJ1-1 | . | . | TRBV9 | CASTGRMGANTEAFF | TGTGCCAGCACCGGTCGGATGGGTGCGAACACTGAAGCTTTCTTT
TRBJ2-1 | TRBD2 | . | TRBV30 | CAWSVGLAGTYNEQFF | TGTGCCTGGAGTGTAGGGCTAGCGGGGACCTACAATGAGCAGTTCTTC
TRBJ2-7 | TRBD2 | few | TRBV5-1 | CASSWTSGRLVSYEQYF | TGCGCCAGCAGCTGGACTAGCGGGAGGTTAGTCTCCTACGAGCAGTACTTC
TRBJ1-2 | . | . | TRBV29-1 | CSFWWSSYGYTF | TGCAGCTTTTGGTGGAGCAGCTATGGCTACACCTTC
TRBJ2-7 | . | . | TRBV30 | CAWSGQYYEQYF | TGTGCCTGGAGTGGACAGTACTACGAGCAGTACTTC
TRBJ1-1 | TRBD1 | . | TRBV5-1 | CASSAWDSGVTEAFF | TGCGCCAGCAGCGCCTGGGACAGCGGGGTCACTGAAGCTTTCTTT
TRBJ1-2 | TRBD1 | . | TRBV27 | CASTSGGVNYGYTF | TGTGCCAGCACGTCAGGGGGGGTTAACTATGGCTACACCTTC
TRBJ2-1 | . | . | TRBV29-1 | CSCTGVYNEQFF | TGCAGTTGCACGGGAGTCTACAATGAGCAGTTCTTC
TRBJ2-7 | . | . | TRBV29-1 | CSVAGQNEQYF | TGCAGCGTAGCCGGACAGAACGAGCAGTACTTC
TRBJ1-5 | . | few | TRBV12-2 | CASRSRVPHWGPGQPQHF | TGTGCAAGTCGCTCTAGAGTCCCCCATTGGGGCCCTGGTCAGCCCCAGCATTTT
TRBJ1-1 | . | . | TRBV5-1 | CASSDTSGLMNTEAFF | TGCGCCAGCAGCGACACCTCAGGGCTAATGAACACTGAAGCTTTCTTT
TRBJ2-2 | . | . | TRBV23-1 | CASSPYPHPTRPNTGELFF | TGCGCCAGCAGTCCATACCCCCACCCGACACGACCGAACACCGGGGAGCTGTTTTTT
TRBJ1-2 | TRBD1 | few | TRBV9 | CASSLTDRDRAYGYTF | TGTGCCAGCAGCCTTACAGACCGGGACAGAGCCTATGGCTACACCTTC
TRBJ1-2 | TRBD1 | . | TRBV30 | CAWSVKGGVDYGYTF | TGTGCCTGGAGTGTAAAAGGGGGCGTTGACTATGGCTACACCTTC
TRBJ2-5 | TRBD2 | . | TRBV25-1 | CASSADLGLAETQYF | TGTGCCAGCAGTGCGGACTTGGGACTAGCGGAGACCCAGTACTTC
TRBJ2-6 | . | . | TRBV27 | CASSFERSGANVLTF | TGTGCCAGCAGTTTCGAAAGGTCTGGGGCCAACGTCCTGACTTTC
TRBJ2-1 | TRBD1 | few | TRBV5-1 | CASSLDIGRVWGQGYNEQFF | TGCGCCAGCAGCTTGGACATCGGGCGTGTTTGGGGACAGGGATACAATGAGCAGTTCTTC
TRBJ1-1 | . | . | TRBV25-1 | CASSEMGTEAFF | TGTGCCAGCAGTGAAATGGGCACTGAAGCTTTCTTT
TRBJ2-5 | TRBD2 | . | TRBV7-9 | CASSTSGGLETQYF | TGTGCCAGCAGCACTAGCGGGGGGTTGGAGACCCAGTACTTC
TRBJ1-2 | . | . | TRBV30 | CAWSATGLQGYTF | TGTGCCTGGAGCGCGACCGGGCTCCAGGGCTACACCTTC